This T cell receptor (beta chain) was captured by sequencing in a study of cytomegalovirus exposure and HLA in healthy donors. CDR3 length equals 16 residues. CDR1 SGHRS and CDR2 YFSETQ come from the germline V gene. Unmatched junction bases numbered 13, after V lost 4 bases and J lost 6 bases. The PCR had 60 Vbeta and 13 Jbeta primers. Profiled with immunoSEQ multiplex PCR; TCRdb holds only in-frame clones, not every one. The sample lists around 150,000 clones, about four fifths occurring once. The sequenced sample consisted of PBMCs. This chain connects TRBV5-1 to TRBJ2-3; 8 bases line up with TRBD2. This sequence was found in a male donor in good health and CMV-seropositive. The CDR3 sequence: CASSQGRGARLDTQYF. DNA for the CDR3: TGCGCCAGCAGCCAGGGGCGGGGGGCCCGACTGGATACGCAGTATTTT.